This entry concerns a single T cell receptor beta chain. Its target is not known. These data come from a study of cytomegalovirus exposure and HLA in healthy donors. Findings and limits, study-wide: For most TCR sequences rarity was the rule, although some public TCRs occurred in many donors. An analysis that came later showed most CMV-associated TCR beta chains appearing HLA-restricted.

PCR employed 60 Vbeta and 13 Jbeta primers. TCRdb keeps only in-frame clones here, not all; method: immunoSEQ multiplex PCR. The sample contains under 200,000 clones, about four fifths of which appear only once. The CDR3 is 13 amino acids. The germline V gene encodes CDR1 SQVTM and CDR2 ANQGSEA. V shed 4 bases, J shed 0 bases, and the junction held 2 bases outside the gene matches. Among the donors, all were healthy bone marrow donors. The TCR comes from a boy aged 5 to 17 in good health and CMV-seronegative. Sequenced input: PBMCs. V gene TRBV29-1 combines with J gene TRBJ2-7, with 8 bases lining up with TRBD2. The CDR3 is CSVAGGDSYEQYF. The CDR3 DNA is TGCAGCGTTGCCGGGGGGGACTCCTACGAGCAGTACTTC.